This TCR beta chain comes out of a study of blood T cells in healthy people across ages. Regarding the study as a whole: Changes in expanded clonotypes were possibly confounded, as the CMV status of donors was unknown.

Alongside a J-beta primer mix, a sample-barcoded 5' primer served in a second PCR lasting roughly 7 to 11 cycles. With 12 random nucleotides, a template-switch adaptor tagged each individual cDNA molecule. TCRdb reprocessed the 5' RACE reads with MiXCR, giving one entry per CDR3 protein. The sample records 1.5 million to 2 million distinct CDR3 sequences, approximately 50% being singletons. CDR1 is SGHTA and CDR2 is FQGNSA in the germline V gene. V lost 5 bases, J lost 2 bases, and 14 bases lay in between. This CDR3 region has 15 residues. Notes on this clonotype: What it recognizes is unknown.

The sequenced sample consisted of blood. The chain links TRBV7-2 to TRBJ2-3; D is possibly TRBD2 (7 bases). This TCR came from a woman in her 40s in good health. CDR3: CASSNAGANTDTQYF. Written as DNA, the CDR3 is TGTGCCAGCAGCAACGCGGGGGCGAACACAGATACGCAGTATTTT.